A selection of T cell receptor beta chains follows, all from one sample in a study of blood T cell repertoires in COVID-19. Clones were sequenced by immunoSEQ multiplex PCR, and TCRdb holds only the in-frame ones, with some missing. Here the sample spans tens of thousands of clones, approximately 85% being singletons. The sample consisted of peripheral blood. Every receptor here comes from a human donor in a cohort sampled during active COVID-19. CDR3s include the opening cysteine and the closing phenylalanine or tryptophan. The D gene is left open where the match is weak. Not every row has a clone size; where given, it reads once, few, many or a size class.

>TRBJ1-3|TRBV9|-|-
TGTGCCAGCAGCCACTACGCGACAGGCTCTGGAAACACCATATATTTT
CASSHYATGSGNTIYF
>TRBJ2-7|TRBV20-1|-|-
TGCAGTGCTAGTTTCGCGGGGATGATCTACGAGCAGTACTTC
CSASFAGMIYEQYF
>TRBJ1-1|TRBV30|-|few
TGTGCCTGGAGCTATGGACAGCGCACTGAAGCTTTCTTT
CAWSYGQRTEAFF
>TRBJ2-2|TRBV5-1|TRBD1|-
TGCGCCAGCAGCCGCATTAGCGGGACAGGGGTATCCGGGGAGCTGTTTTTT
CASSRISGTGVSGELFF
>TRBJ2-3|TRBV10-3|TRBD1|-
TGTGCCATCAGTGAGAGGGGGCCGGGGACAGATACGCAGTATTTT
CAISERGPGTDTQYF
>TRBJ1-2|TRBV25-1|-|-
TGTGCCAGCAGTGATAAGGGGAACTATGGCTACACCTTC
CASSDKGNYGYTF
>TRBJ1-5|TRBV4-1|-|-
TGCGCCAGCAGCCACCGCCGACAGGACCTAGGTTCCAATCAGCCCCAGCATTTT
CASSHRRQDLGSNQPQHF
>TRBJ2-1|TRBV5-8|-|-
TGTGCCAGCAGCATCCCGGGACCCCGGGGGGAGCAGTTCTTC
CASSIPGPRGEQFF
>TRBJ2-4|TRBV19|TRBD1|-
TGTGCCAGTAGTTCCCGGGACAGGGGGTCTTGGATAGCCAAAAACATTCAGTACTTC
CASSSRDRGSWIAKNIQYF
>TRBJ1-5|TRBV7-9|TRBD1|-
TGTGCCAGCAGCCAAGACAGGGGTACGGGCAATCAGCCCCAGCATTTT
CASSQDRGTGNQPQHF